The T cell receptor (beta chain) described here comes from a study of blood T cell repertoires in COVID-19. Study-level background: The United States, Italy and Spain provided the acute and convalescent COVID-19 samples. PBMCs, B-cell-depleted T cells, or T cells were the source of the cDNA or gDNA that made up the material.

In the authors' methods: It was from reference gene primer amplification that nucleated cell counts were estimated. Sequencing used immunoSEQ multiplex PCR; TCRdb keeps in-frame clones, though not all of them. That table furnishes V, J and clone size, whereas the DNA furnished D and trimming. In the table there are 55,000 to 65,000 clones, around 87% of which are singletons. This CDR3 region has 14 residues. Germline CDR1 is LGHDT and CDR2 is YNNKEL (reference sequence). V was clipped by 4 bases and J by 7 bases; unmatched bases: 3. The receptor comes from a man aged 60-69 years with active or convalescent COVID-19. Material: peripheral blood. V gene TRBV3-1 (or the pseudogene TRBV3-2) combines with J gene TRBJ2-1; TRBD1 aligns across 11 bases. The CDR3 bases are TGTGCCAGCAGCCTCGGGACAGGGGGGAATGAGCAGTTCTTC. Translation: CASSLGTGGNEQFF.